This T cell receptor beta chain was observed in a study of blood T cell repertoires in COVID-19. As for the study in general: Samples representing acute and convalescent COVID-19 were sourced from the United States, Italy and Spain. Sample material is recorded as cDNA or gDNA derived from T cells, B-cell-depleted T cells, or PBMCs.

The sample holds one count of this clone. Per the original data handling: Counts of nucleated cells, estimated from reference gene primer amplification, were obtained. The data were produced by immunoSEQ multiplex PCR, yet TCRdb's version contains in-frame clones alone and is incomplete. V, J and clone size are taken as reported in that table, and D and trimming were inferred from the DNA itself. Of 180,000 or so clones in the sample, 70% to 90% were seen once. The V gene's germline CDR1 is SGHRS and CDR2 YFSETQ. Trimming removed 0 bases from V and 8 bases from J, with 14 bases in between. The CDR3 consists of 14 residues.

Sequenced input: peripheral blood. The TCR comes from a man aged 40-49 years with active or convalescent COVID-19. The chain is built from TRBV5-1 and TRBJ1-2; possibly TRBD1 for D (5 bases). The CDR3 DNA reads as TGCGCCAGCAGCTTGGTAAGCAGGGTGGACGGCTACACCTTC. It specifies CASSLVSRVDGYTF.